Listed here are 25 T cell receptor beta chains from one sample, sequenced in a study of post-analysis software for immune sequencing data. Study-wide results and caveats: Five or six TRBV segments were more frequent in patients than controls; TRBV5-6, TRBV5-1 and TRBV20-1 belonged to this group.

TCR beta cDNA libraries had unique molecular identifiers. A single record per CDR3 protein comes from TCRdb applying MiXCR to the PCR reads. The sample includes 250,000 to 300,000 distinct CDR3 sequences, 30% to 45% seen only once; the top ten take around 5.2%. Their target antigens are unknown. Input material: blood. These TCRs come from a girl aged 10-17 years with multiple sclerosis.

This clonotype occurred a few times. A read error may be the cause here, since a much bigger clone is one base away. The genes are TRBV11-2 and TRBJ2-5; 14 bases line up with TRBD2. The CDR3 is made up of 15 amino acids. V dropped 1 base and J dropped 11; count of bases not matched to a gene: 6. Germline values: CDR1 SGHAT, CDR2 FQNNGV. The chain's CDR3 is CASSLVTSGRAEQYF. For the CDR3, the DNA is TGTGCCAGCAGCTTAGTGACTAGCGGGAGGGCTGAGCAGTACTTC.

Ten or more counts support this clonotype. The rearrangement joins TRBV25-1 to TRBJ2-5; 7 positions agree with TRBD2. The germline V gene has CDR1 MGHDK and CDR2 SYGVNS. The CDR3 is 19 residues long. V gave up 4 bases and J gave up 4 bases; unmatched junction bases: 21. The CDR3 region is CASSGGQRSGVPAGETQYF. The CDR3 DNA reads as TGTGCCAGCAGTGGGGGTCAGCGGAGCGGGGTGCCCGCGGGAGAGACCCAGTACTTC.

As concerns this clonotype: The CDR3 end shows no conserved phenylalanine or tryptophan, and so a read error is likely. This sequence joins TRBV7-2 and TRBJ2-7; the D is unclear. Trimming left V 5 bases short and J 2 bases short, with 13 bases between. CDR3 length: 14 amino acids. The germline gives CDR1 SGHTA, CDR2 FQGNSA. The CDR3 spells CASSHRTSAYEQYC. In DNA form, the CDR3 reads TGTGCCAGCAGCCATAGGACGTCCGCCTACGAGCAGTACTGC.

This clonotype was recorded at least ten times. The CDR3 sequence is CASSLTFSRVTDTQYF. The CDR3 nucleotides read TGTGCCAGCAGCTTAACTTTCTCCAGGGTCACAGATACGCAGTATTTT. The chain is built from TRBV7-2 and TRBJ2-3; a possible D gene is TRBD1 (5 bases). Germline-derived CDR1 and CDR2 are SGHTA and FQGNSA. Trimming shortened V by 2 bases and J by 2 bases, and 14 bases separated the two germline ends. The CDR3 loop spans 16 amino acids.

The chain links TRBV3-1 to TRBJ2-1; D is unresolved. V was clipped by 0 bases and J by 5 bases, with 5 bases between them. This CDR3 comprises 13 residues. CDR1 and CDR2 (germline): LGHDT, YNNKEL (reference sequence). This chain's CDR3 is CASSQEGNNEQFF. The CDR3 bases are TGTGCCAGCAGCCAAGAAGGGAACAATGAGCAGTTCTTC.

This clonotype was observed a few times. The chain recombines TRBV12-3 or TRBV12-4 with TRBJ2-2; D is unresolved. Trimming shortened V by 2 bases and J by 6 bases, and 19 bases separated the two germline ends. CDR3 length: 17 amino acids. The CDR3 bases are TGTGCCAGCAGTTTATCGGCGCAACCCGTTAATCCCGGGGAGCTGTTTTTT. Translation gives CASSLSAQPVNPGELFF.

Comment on this clonotype: A read error may explain this, as a much larger clone is one base away. The chain joins TRBV12-3 or TRBV12-4 to TRBJ2-3; 9 bases are a match to TRBD2. The CDR3 runs to 15 residues. Here the CDR3 DNA reads TGTGCCAGCCGGCTAGCGGGATCTAGCACAGATACGGAGTATTTT. Amino acids: CASRLAGSSTDTEYF.

This clonotype was observed a few times. The rearrangement links TRBV29-1 to TRBJ2-2, with D tentatively TRBD1 (5 bases). Looked up from germline, CDR1 is SQVTM and CDR2 is ANQGSEA. This CDR3 is built from 12 residues. V lost 7 bases, J lost 6 bases, and 12 bases lay in between. CDR3 in amino acids: CSGGSSPGELFF. The CDR3 nucleotides are TGCAGCGGGGGCTCCAGCCCCGGGGAGCTGTTTTTT.

With respect to this clonotype: One junction end disagrees with the germline gene, perhaps due to a read error. The chain carries TRBV28 and TRBJ1-6; no definite D call. Germline V gene lookup returns CDR1 MDHEN and CDR2 SYDVKM. This CDR3 spans 15 amino acids. The CDR3 loop is CTSSARSSYNSPLHF. The CDR3 coding sequence is TGTACCAGCAGTGCAAGGAGCTCCTATAATTCACCCCTCCACTTT.

Points on this clonotype: Given a much more abundant clone one base away, this may be a read error. The J gene is TRBJ2-3, the V gene TRBV7-9, with TRBD1 as a possible D gene (5 bases). CDR3 size: 14 residues. Germline V gene sequence: CDR1 SEHNR, CDR2 FQNEAQ (reference sequence). In DNA form, the CDR3 reads TGTGCCAGCAGCTTAGCCAAGAGCACAGGTACGCAGTATTTT. Translating gives CASSLAKSTGTQYF.

The chain couples TRBV2 to TRBJ2-4; D not certain. The V end lost 5 bases, the J end lost 1 base, and 12 bases lay between the germline ends. This CDR3 is built from 15 residues. Germline V gene sequence: CDR1 SNHLY, CDR2 FYNNEI. Here the CDR3 reads CASSMTIGAKNIQYF. DNA of the CDR3: TGTGCCAGCAGTATGACGATTGGTGCCAAAAACATTCAGTACTTC.

This clonotype has a handful of counts. The chain couples TRBV20-1 to TRBJ2-7, with TRBD2 as a possible D gene (6 bases). V was shortened by 3 bases and J by 3 bases, with 9 bases between the two germline ends. Germline V CDR1 and CDR2: DFQATT, SNEGSKA (reference sequence). The CDR3 loop spans 12 amino acids. CDR3 region: CSASKTSYEQYF. Here the CDR3 DNA reads TGCAGTGCTAGTAAGACTAGCTACGAGCAGTACTTC.

This chain uses TRBV7-9 with TRBJ2-5, with no clear D. The J call may be faulty, since TRBJ2-7 better matches the DNA end. The CDR3 consists of 14 residues. Per the germline V gene, CDR1 is SEHNR and CDR2 is FQNEAQ (reference sequence). CDR3 sequence reads: CASSLEVGFGEQYF. Written as DNA, the CDR3 is TGTGCCAGCAGCTTAGAAGTAGGGTTCGGCGAGCAGTACTTC.

DNA of the CDR3: TGTGCCAGCAGCCCCTCCGAACATCAGCCCCAGCATTTT. Amino acids: CASSPSEHQPQHF. The chain recombines TRBV7-9 with TRBJ1-5; D is undetermined. This CDR3 region has 13 residues. In germline, CDR1 is SEHNR, CDR2 FQNEAQ (reference sequence). V lost 5 bases and J 5 bases, leaving 10 bases between the germline ends.

This chain connects TRBV20-1 to TRBJ2-3, with TRBD2 identical over 12 bases. Looked up from germline, CDR1 is DFQATT and CDR2 is SNEGSKA (reference sequence). Trimming took 3 bases from V and 11 from J; bases not matched to a gene: 9. The CDR3 has 14 residues. CDR3 loop: CSARRLAGGVMQYF. CDR3 DNA: TGCAGTGCTAGGCGCCTAGCGGGGGGGGTTATGCAGTATTTT.

This clonotype was recorded only once. A much bigger clone sits one base away, suggesting this may be a read error. In DNA form, the CDR3 reads TGCAGTGCTAGTGGGGGAGGCCTAGCGGGACTGCGGTTCTTC. Its translation: CSASGGGLAGLRFF. V and J are TRBV20-1 and TRBJ2-1, with 9 bases that match TRBD2. Trimming removed 3 bases from V and 15 bases from J; junction bases left unmatched: 15. Per germline, CDR1 DFQATT and CDR2 SNEGSKA (reference sequence). The CDR3 contains 14 residues.

Note on this clonotype: A much larger clonotype is one base distant, so this may be a read error. This sequence joins TRBV2 and TRBJ2-5; TRBD2 aligns across 7 bases. The DNA end is a closer match to TRBJ2-7, so the J assignment may be wrong. The CDR3 extends over 13 amino acids. Looked up from germline, CDR1 is SNHLY and CDR2 is FYNNEI. CDR3 nucleotide sequence: TGTGCCAGCAGTCCCCCGGGGGGACTCGAGCAGTACTTC. It encodes CASSPPGGLEQYF.

As concerns this clonotype: Possible read error: a much larger clone is one base away. The chain has TRBV5-1 and TRBJ2-1, with 9 bases fitting TRBD2. Trimming removed 0 bases from V and 12 bases from J; junction bases left unmatched: 10. Germline V CDR1 and CDR2: SGHRS, YFSETQ. The CDR3 spans 15 residues. The CDR3 here is CASSLEAGGPSGQFF. CDR3 DNA sequence: TGCGCCAGCAGCTTGGAGGCGGGAGGGCCTAGTGGGCAGTTCTTC. The full variable domain, in which reference TRBV5-1 and TRBJ2-1 provide the parts outside the CDR3, is KAGVTQTPRYLIKTRGQQVTLSCSPISGHRSVSWYQQTPGQGLQFLFEYFSETQRNKGNFPGRFSGRQFSNSRSEMNVSTLELGDSALYLCASSLEAGGPSGQFFGPGTRLTVL.

The genes are TRBV2 and TRBJ2-1; D is undetermined. The CDR3 extends over 11 amino acids. The germline V gene encodes CDR1 SNHLY and CDR2 FYNNEI. The V end lost 10 bases, the J end lost 3 bases, and 7 bases lay between the germline ends. The CDR3 loop reads CATLNYNEQFF. The CDR3, as DNA: TGTGCCACCCTTAACTACAATGAGCAGTTCTTC.

This clonotype has just one count. The junction and the germline gene differ at one end; a read error may be behind it. The V call is TRBV27, the J call TRBJ1-2, with 8 bases identical to TRBD1. The germline gives CDR1 MNHEY, CDR2 SMNVEV (reference sequence). This CDR3 is 16 amino acids long. The CDR3 bases are TGCGCCAGCAGTCCCTTATGGGACAGGCGTTACTATGGCTACACCTTC. Its protein product is CASSPLWDRRYYGYTF.

This clonotype occurred a few times. The genes are TRBV28 and TRBJ2-1; 9 bases line up with TRBD1. The germline gives CDR1 MDHEN, CDR2 SYDVKM. After removal of 1 base from V and 6 bases from J, the junction contained 10 bases not matched to a gene. This CDR3 spans 17 amino acids. CDR3 DNA sequence: TGTGCCAGCAGTTTATCCCCCGGACAGGGGCACGCCAATGAGCAGTTCTTC. Translating gives CASSLSPGQGHANEQFF. Together with reference TRBV28 and TRBJ2-1, the CDR3 gives the full variable domain: DVKVTQSSRYLVKRTGEKVFLECVQDMDHENMFWYRQDPGLGLRLIYFSYDVKMKEKGDIPEGYSVSREKKERFSLILESASTNQTSMYLCASSLSPGQGHANEQFFGPGTRLTVL.

The chain is built from TRBV29-1 and TRBJ2-5; a possible D gene is TRBD1 (5 bases). CDR1 SQVTM and CDR2 ANQGSEA come from the germline V gene. The CDR3 length is 13 residues. The V end was cut by 4 bases, the J end by 5 bases, with 14 bases between. The CDR3 sequence: CSVGPPDIETQYF. The DNA of the CDR3 is TGCAGCGTTGGGCCCCCGGACATCGAGACCCAGTACTTC. Drawing the rest from reference TRBV29-1 and TRBJ2-5, the complete variable domain is SAVISQKPSRDICQRGTSLTIQCQVDSQVTMMFWYRQQPGQSLTLIATANQGSEATYESGFVIDKFPISRPNLTFSTLTVSNMSPEDSSIYLCSVGPPDIETQYFGPGTRLLVL.

Many counts were recorded for this clonotype. The CDR3 coding sequence is TGTGCCAGCAGTTTCGCAGGGCAGGGCTATGGCTACACCTTC. This encodes CASSFAGQGYGYTF. The V call is TRBV12-3 or TRBV12-4, the J call TRBJ1-2; the D gene is possibly TRBD1 (5 bases). The length of the CDR3 is 14 residues. With 3 bases removed from V and 4 bases from J, the gap between germline ends came to 12 bases.

This clonotype appeared many times. The V and J genes are TRBV9 and TRBJ2-1, with unresolved D. The germline gives CDR1 SGDLS, CDR2 YYNGEE. The CDR3 extends over 14 amino acids. V gave up 1 base and J gave up 5 bases, with 10 bases separating them. As DNA, the CDR3 is TGTGCCAGCAGCGTAATCCCTGGAGACAATGAGCAGTTCTTC. It specifies CASSVIPGDNEQFF.

V is TRBV4-1 and J is TRBJ1-3; no definite D call. The germline CDR1 and CDR2 sequences are MGHRA and YSYEKL. The CDR3 is made up of 17 amino acids. The V end lost 0 bases, the J end lost 3 bases, and 15 bases lay between the germline ends. Here the CDR3 reads CASSQDPKGSIGNTIYF. The CDR3 DNA follows: TGCGCCAGCAGCCAAGATCCCAAGGGCAGCATTGGAAACACCATATATTTT.